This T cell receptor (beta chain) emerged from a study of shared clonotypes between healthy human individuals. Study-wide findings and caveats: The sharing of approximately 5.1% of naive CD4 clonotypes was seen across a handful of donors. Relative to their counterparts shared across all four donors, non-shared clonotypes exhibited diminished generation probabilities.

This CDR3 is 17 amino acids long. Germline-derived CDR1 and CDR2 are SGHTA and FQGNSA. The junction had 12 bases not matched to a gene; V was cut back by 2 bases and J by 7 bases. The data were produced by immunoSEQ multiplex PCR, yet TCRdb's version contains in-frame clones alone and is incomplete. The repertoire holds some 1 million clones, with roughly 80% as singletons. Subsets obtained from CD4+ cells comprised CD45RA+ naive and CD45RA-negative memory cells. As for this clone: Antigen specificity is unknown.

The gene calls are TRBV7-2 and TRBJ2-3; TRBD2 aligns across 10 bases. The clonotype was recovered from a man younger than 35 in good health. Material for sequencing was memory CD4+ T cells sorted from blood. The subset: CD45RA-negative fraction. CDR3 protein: CASSLSLAGVPGYTQYF. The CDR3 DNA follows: TGTGCCAGCAGCTTATCCCTAGCGGGGGTCCCCGGATATACGCAGTATTTT.